This is a list of T cell receptor beta chains from one sample in a study of CD8 T cells in ankylosing spondylitis. From the 5' RACE reads, TCRdb called clonotypes with MiXCR, one entry per CDR3 protein. The profile covers 500,000 or so distinct CDR3 sequences, with 5.3% appearing a single time and under 4.5% taken by the ten largest. Specimen: blood, either unsorted or a sorted T cell fraction (not recorded which). Receptors originate from a male donor with ankylosing spondylitis. Each CDR3 is given with its conserved first and last residue. A D gene is named only where the DNA matches it firmly. Some rows mark clone size as missing; the rest say once, few, many or name a class of expanded clone.

DNA	CDR3	size	J	V	length	D
TGTGCCAGCAGCGTAGGACTAGCAGGCACCGGGGAGCTGTTTTTT	CASSVGLAGTGELFF	many	TRBJ2-2	TRBV9	15	TRBD2
TGTGCCAGCAGTTTGCCCCTCGCGGGTTCCTACGAGCAGTACTTC	CASSLPLAGSYEQYF	NA	TRBJ2-7	TRBV28	15	NA
TGTGCCAGCAGCTTAAAGGCTTTGTGGACCCAGTACTTC	CASSLKALWTQYF	many	TRBJ2-5	TRBV7-2	13	NA
TGTGCCAGCTCACCGAGGGCGCGAGAGCAGTACTTC	CASSPRAREQYF	NA	TRBJ2-7	TRBV18	12	NA
TGTGCCAGCAGCTATCGACAGGGGGGAAATGAAAAACTGTTTTTT	CASSYRQGGNEKLFF	many	TRBJ1-4	TRBV11-2	15	TRBD1
TGCGCCAGCAGCTTGCGACCCGAGAAAGAGACCCAGTACTTC	CASSLRPEKETQYF	few	TRBJ2-5	TRBV5-1	14	NA
TGTGCCAGCAGCTTGAACACCGGTTTCGGCGAGCAGTACTTC	CASSLNTGFGEQYF	many	TRBJ2-7	TRBV5-4	14	NA
TGCGCCAGCAGCCAAGAGGGACATATGAACACTGAAGCTTTCTTT	CASSQEGHMNTEAFF	many	TRBJ1-1	TRBV4-1	15	NA
TGTGCCAGCGGTCAACCGGGACAGGGGTCCGAGCCCCAGCATTTT	CASGQPGQGSEPQHF	many	TRBJ1-5	TRBV6-1	15	TRBD1
TGTGCCAGCAGTCCGATTCGGGCCGATGAGCAGTTCTTC	CASSPIRADEQFF	many	TRBJ2-1	TRBV12-3/TRBV12-4	13	NA
TGCAGTGCTCCCAGCGGGACAGGGATAACCGGGGAGCTGTTTTTT	CSAPSGTGITGELFF	many	TRBJ2-2	TRBV20-1	15	TRBD1
TGTGCCAGCACGGGGGGCAGGTACACCTCCTACAATGAGCAGTTCTTC	CASTGGRYTSYNEQFF	NA	TRBJ2-1	TRBV9	16	NA
TGCAGTGCTAGAGTTTTGGTAGGGCCCCGCAGCTCCTACGAGCAGTACTTC	CSARVLVGPRSSYEQYF	NA	TRBJ2-7	TRBV20-1	17	NA
TGTGCCAGCAGTGACGGGACAGGGAGGTGGAATGAGCAGTTCTTC	CASSDGTGRWNEQFF	many	TRBJ2-1	TRBV25-1	15	TRBD1
TGTGCCAGCAGTTTAGGGGTCCTTAATTCACCCCTCCACTTT	CASSLGVLNSPLHF	many	TRBJ1-6	TRBV12-3/TRBV12-4	14	NA
TGTGCCAGCAGTTCCTGGGCAGGAGAAAAACTGTTTTTT	CASSSWAGEKLFF	many	TRBJ1-4	TRBV28	13	NA
TGCAGTGCTAGAGATCGTGGGACAGGTTCCTACGAGCAGTACTTC	CSARDRGTGSYEQYF	many	TRBJ2-7	TRBV20-1	15	TRBD1
TGCAGCTACGGGACTAGCGGTACCTACGAGCAGTACTTC	CSYGTSGTYEQYF	few	TRBJ2-7	TRBV20-1	13	TRBD2
TGTGCCAGCAGTTTTATCTCGATCACTAGCGGTGATACCTACGAGCAGTACTTC	CASSFISITSGDTYEQYF	many	TRBJ2-7	TRBV28	18	TRBD2
TGTGCCAGCACCCCAGGGAATGAAAAACTGTTTTTT	CASTPGNEKLFF	many	TRBJ1-4	TRBV6-2/TRBV6-3	12	NA
TGTGCCAGCAGCCAAGAAGGGTCCTATCAGCCCCAGCATTTT	CASSQEGSYQPQHF	NA	TRBJ1-5	TRBV3-1	14	NA
TGTGCCAGCGGGGACTTGTATAATGAGCAGTTCTTC	CASGDLYNEQFF	many	TRBJ2-1	TRBV27	12	NA
TGTGCCAGCAAGGTCTTACAGGGTGGCTACGAGCAGTACTTC	CASKVLQGGYEQYF	many	TRBJ2-7	TRBV27	14	NA
TGTGCCAGCTCACCAAAGACAGGGGATCCCTACGAGCAGTACTTC	CASSPKTGDPYEQYF	many	TRBJ2-7	TRBV18	15	TRBD1
TGTGCCAGCAGCTTAGTGGACAGTTTCGAGCAGTACTTC	CASSLVDSFEQYF	NA	TRBJ2-7	TRBV13	13	NA
TGTGCCAGCAGCTTGTCTCCTGGGAGCACAGATACGCAGTATTTT	CASSLSPGSTDTQYF	few	TRBJ2-3	TRBV7-6	15	NA
TGTGCCAGCAGTGGGGGACAGGGAAGATCCGGGGAGCTGTTTTTT	CASSGGQGRSGELFF	many	TRBJ2-2	TRBV6-2/TRBV6-3	15	TRBD1
TGTGCCAGCACCAAACGGGGGTCTTCGAACACTGAAGCTTTCTTT	CASTKRGSSNTEAFF	many	TRBJ1-1	TRBV11-2	15	NA
TGCAGTGCCCTGTACGGGTTGGGGAAAGAGACCCAGTACTTC	CSALYGLGKETQYF	many	TRBJ2-5	TRBV20-1	14	NA
TGTGCCAGCAGTGGAAAGGGCTACGAGCAGTACTTC	CASSGKGYEQYF	many	TRBJ2-7	TRBV6-2/TRBV6-3	12	NA
TGTGCCAGCAGTCCGGGGACTAGCGGGGCCTACACCGGGGAGCTGTTTTTT	CASSPGTSGAYTGELFF	many	TRBJ2-2	TRBV6-1	17	TRBD2
TGCAGTGCTAGAGAGTTTATCCCCACAGATACGCAGTATTTT	CSAREFIPTDTQYF	many	TRBJ2-3	TRBV20-1	14	NA
TGTGCCAGCAGCACACCGGGGGGCTCCTACAATGAGCAGTTCTTC	CASSTPGGSYNEQFF	many	TRBJ2-1	TRBV7-2	15	TRBD2
TGTGCCAGCAGCGAGACCGATTCCTACGAGCAGTACTTC	CASSETDSYEQYF	many	TRBJ2-7	TRBV9	13	NA
TGTGCCAGCAGCTTAGAGGCCGGACAGGTTTACGGTGGCTACACCTTC	CASSLEAGQVYGGYTF	many	TRBJ1-2	TRBV7-6	16	TRBD1
TGTGCCAGCAGCGTAGAGAGGCGGGGAAAAATGGTGAACACCGGGGAGCTGTTTTTT	CASSVERRGKMVNTGELFF	NA	TRBJ2-2	TRBV9	19	NA
TGTGCTAGCAGCGCTAGCGGGGGTCCCTACAATGAGCAGTTCTTC	CASSASGGPYNEQFF	many	TRBJ2-1	TRBV7-7	15	TRBD2
TGTGCCAGCAGTTTAGGACTACAGGGGGCGGTGGAGACCCAGTACTTC	CASSLGLQGAVETQYF	many	TRBJ2-5	TRBV12-3/TRBV12-4	16	TRBD1
TGTGCCAGCAGCCAAGGGACAGGGTTCGGCTACACCTTC	CASSQGTGFGYTF	many	TRBJ1-2	TRBV3-1	13	TRBD1
TGTGCCAGCAGCCAAGGACTAGCGGAAAACACAGATACGCAGTATTTT	CASSQGLAENTDTQYF	many	TRBJ2-3	TRBV7-2	16	TRBD2
TGCGCCAGCAGCCCCGAGGGGCGGGGGTCCTTGGAGACCCAGTACTTC	CASSPEGRGSLETQYF	many	TRBJ2-5	TRBV5-1	16	TRBD2
TGTGCCAGCAGCCGACCCCGAACTCGACCGGGTAATGAGCAGTTCTTC	CASSRPRTRPGNEQFF	many	TRBJ2-1	TRBV7-2	16	NA
TGTGCCAGCAGCCGAGTGACAGGGGGCGGAACAGATACGCAGTATTTT	CASSRVTGGGTDTQYF	many	TRBJ2-3	TRBV7-3	16	TRBD1
TGCGCCAGCCAGGCCTTGGCAGGCACCGGGGAGCTGTTTTTT	CASQALAGTGELFF	NA	TRBJ2-2	TRBV4-3	14	NA
TGTGCCAGCAGCTCAGCCGGGACAGGGTCCACCGGGGAGCTGTTTTTT	CASSSAGTGSTGELFF	many	TRBJ2-2	TRBV7-3	16	TRBD1
TGTGCCAGCAGTCGCAGGACAGAAAATAATTCACCCCTCCACTTT	CASSRRTENNSPLHF	many	TRBJ1-6	TRBV12-3/TRBV12-4	15	NA
TGTGCCAGCACCCTACCTCGACAGGGAGCTTTCTTT	CASTLPRQGAFF	many	TRBJ1-1	TRBV2	12	TRBD1
TGCGCCAGCAGCCAGGTCGACAGGGCCGGCTATGGCTACACCTTC	CASSQVDRAGYGYTF	many	TRBJ1-2	TRBV4-3	15	TRBD1
TGTGCCAGCAGCTTTGGGGAACTCACGAAGTACTTC	CASSFGELTKYF	many	TRBJ2-7	TRBV14	12	NA
TGTGCCAGCAGCCTCCCGGCCGGGCCGAGATCGGGCTACACCTTC	CASSLPAGPRSGYTF	NA	TRBJ1-2	TRBV3-1	15	NA
TGCAGTGCTAGAGCTTCGGGCTACAATGAGCAGTTCTTC	CSARASGYNEQFF	many	TRBJ2-1	TRBV20-1	13	NA
TGTGCCAGCAGTTTATCCCTAGGGCAGATGAACACTGAAGCTTTCTTT	CASSLSLGQMNTEAFF	many	TRBJ1-1	TRBV28	16	NA
TGCAGCGTTGTGACATTCTGGAACACTGAAGCTTTCTTT	CSVVTFWNTEAFF	many	TRBJ1-1	TRBV29-1	13	NA
TGCGCCAGCTCCTTGGGCCCCGGGACACATGAGCAGTACTTC	CASSLGPGTHEQYF	many	TRBJ2-7	TRBV5-1	14	NA